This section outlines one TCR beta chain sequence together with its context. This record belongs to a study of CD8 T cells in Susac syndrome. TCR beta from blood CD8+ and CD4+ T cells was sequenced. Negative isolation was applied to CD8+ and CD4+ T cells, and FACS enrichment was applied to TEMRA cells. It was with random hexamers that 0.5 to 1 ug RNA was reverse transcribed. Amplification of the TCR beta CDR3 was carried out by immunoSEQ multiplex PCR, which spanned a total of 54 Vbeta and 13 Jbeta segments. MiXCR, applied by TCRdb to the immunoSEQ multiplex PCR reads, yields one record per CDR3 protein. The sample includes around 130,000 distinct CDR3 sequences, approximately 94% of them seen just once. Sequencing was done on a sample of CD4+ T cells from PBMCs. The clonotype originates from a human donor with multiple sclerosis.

This CDR3 is CASSSGSNPGELFF. CDR3 coding DNA: TGTGCCAGCAGTTCGGGCTCAAACCCCGGGGAGCTGTTTTTT. This sequence joins TRBV7-9 and TRBJ2-2; D ambiguous. CDR1 and CDR2 from the germline V gene are SEHNR and FQNEAQ (reference sequence). The CDR3 runs to 14 residues. V lost 6 bases and J 6 bases, leaving 14 bases between the germline ends.